Included here is one T cell receptor beta chain sequence, with context. Its antigen is still unknown. It has no much larger one-base neighbor in the sample; base qualities were not kept. This record belongs to a study of cytomegalovirus exposure and HLA in healthy donors (dated by TCRdb to 2017 to 2019). Looking at the study overall: According to an earlier analysis of 450 to 650 of the donors, about 179 million T cells yielded 100 million or so unique TCR beta sequences and about 300 Gb of sequence data. Donor age, sex, ethnicity and CMV serostatus were compiled alongside the repertoire data. Typing coverage varied by locus: about 620-640 donors for A, B, C, DRB1 and DQB1; approximately 500 for DQA1; over 600 for DPA1; more than 450 for DPB1. All discovery cohort repertoires had been generated on a single sequencing platform. A later genetic analysis took genome-wide SNP genotypes for about 60% of the roughly 670 donors and used that subset as a discovery cohort. Roughly 5 DR-DQ haplotypes were handled as single units for association and clustering, since linkage in the cohort was strong. The study was designed to test whether signatures of past pathogen exposure could be identified by cataloging public T cell receptors. Class I and class II HLA loci were covered by the typing at four-digit resolution. Rather than using new phenotypic data, the later analysis identified candidate immune exposures from TCR beta sequences and from how often those sequences occurred across donors. An early release covering 500 to 750 HLA-typed donors comprised about 300 gigabases of sequencing data and 85 million to 100 million unique TCR sequences. High-throughput TCR immunosequencing, statistical association of individual TCRs with disease status, and machine learning were combined to predict cytomegalovirus infection status. To decide whether each TCR beta V gene segment behaved as functional or pseudogenic, an earlier analysis of nearly 600 of the donors relied on high-throughput TCR beta sequencing. The study used immunosequencing to profile the T cell repertoires of about 670 subjects and linked those repertoires to cytomegalovirus serostatus. Among almost 400 genotyped donors of the cohort, an average of 235,054 unique TCR beta nucleotide sequences were sequenced per donor, around 18% of them non-productive. Among the roughly 370 genotyped donors, more than 70% belonged to the genetic ancestry cluster associated with self-reported Caucasian donors. A later analysis re-analyzed previously published TCR beta repertoires from about 600 donors and added high-resolution HLA genotyping to study TCR occurrence patterns. Besides the first cohort of 666 subjects, a separate validation cohort made up of 120 different subjects was used.

The cohort consisted of some 670 healthy bone marrow donors. Cohort members were all nominally healthy when sampled, although unrecorded immune exposures were likely present. The donor tested CMV seropositive and was one of the 289 seropositive cohort members. A peripheral blood sample was provided by each donor, and peripheral blood mononuclear cells were used for TCR beta sequencing. Genomic DNA was extracted from the blood cell samples with the Qiagen DNeasy Blood Extraction Kit. Unmatched junction bases come to 2, with V trimmed by 4 bases and J by 1 base. The CDR3 runs 15 residues from the cysteine to the phenylalanine. The only DNA kept is the CDR3, 45 bases in frame from the first base. CDR1 and CDR2 were assigned from the germline V gene as ENHRY and SYGVKD. Results and caveats for the whole study, not just this receptor: Compared with equally common non-associated chains, HLA-associated TCR beta chains in a later analysis were more clonally expanded and had lower generation probabilities. Most TCR sequences were observed very rarely across donors, whereas some public TCRs were present in many individuals. In an earlier analysis of 587 of the donors, most TCR beta V segments appeared in productive rearrangements about 87% or about 30% of the time, broadly matching IMGT annotations. The authors suggested that the approach could potentially be generalized to other disease states and immunological phenotypes. The 87-base-pair reads could not distinguish some IMGT-functional V segments, including TRBV6-2 and TRBV6-3, so those segments were excluded. Most CMV-associated TCR beta chains appeared to be HLA-restricted in a later analysis, and the HLA associations seemed to be driven largely by CMV exposure. The classifier was reported to diagnose cytomegalovirus status with high specificity and sensitivity in both the original and validation cohorts. The only immune exposure information available for the cohort was CMV serostatus. According to a later analysis, parvovirus B19, influenza, CMV and Epstein-Barr virus appeared linked to several top co-occurrence clusters. According to a later analysis, TCR association rates differed among HLA loci, with DRB1 alleles showing the most associated TCRs and HLA-C alleles showing the fewest. V-gene and J-gene trimming of TCR beta chains was associated with a missense DCLRE1C variant in a later genetic analysis, and the association was replicated in an independent cohort. Because some donors lacked HLA typing at each locus, the association tests relied only on the typed subset. Roughly uniform sequencing depth across donors was assumed in presence/absence analyses, although this assumption may not hold. Correlated functional status among segregating V segments might reflect linkage disequilibrium, but an unknown experimental factor could not be ruled out. When HLA alleles, especially DR and DQ, strongly co-occurred, TCR associations were difficult to assign to individual alleles. A group of highly shared sequence variants was considered likely to be a technical artifact of the sequencing pipeline. Specific HLA alleles were associated with 16,951 TCR beta sequences at a false discovery rate of 0.05 in a later analysis. The study gave a list of about 170 TCR beta chains associated with cytomegalovirus. Compared with the 666-donor mean, donors in an Asian-associated ancestry cluster had fewer N-insertions in productive TCRs, according to a later genetic analysis. In this cohort, only TCR beta chains were sequenced, and detectable features were limited by the absence of alpha or paired-chain data. A further reported finding was that TCR beta sequences accurately predicted the HLA-A and HLA-B alleles for most subjects in the first cohort. Over 15 rarely observed V segments, including chromosome 9 orphons, were excluded from the earlier analysis of about 610 of the donors because counts were too low. In vitro tests confirmed that a few of the cytomegalovirus-associated TCR beta chains recognize cytomegalovirus antigens.

The method behind the library was the immunoSEQ multiplex PCR assay. The multiplex PCR relied on a mix of 60 forward primers for TCR Vbeta segments and 13 reverse primers for TCR Jbeta segments. The CDR3 region of rearranged TCR beta genes was amplified from genomic DNA with a multiplex PCR assay. Amplified TCR beta libraries were sequenced as 87-base-pair reads on the Illumina HiSeq System. Regarding the original processing steps: A later analysis counted about 82 million unique TCR beta chains across the 600 to 850 repertoires, and 10 million to 12 million of these chains were shared by at least two donors. A nearest-neighbor algorithm error-corrected the raw reads and collapsed the reads into unique sequences, merging closely related sequences to remove PCR and sequencing errors. V, D and J gene segments were assigned by aligning CDR3 sequences to IMGT reference sequences. For a sequence to be retained, at least a six-nucleotide match to both a V gene segment and a J gene segment was required. Rearrangements were classified as productive when the CDR3 lacked stop codons and remained in frame with V and J, and all other rearrangements were classified as non-productive. CDR3 was defined according to IMGT convention as the region running from the second conserved V-encoded cysteine to the conserved J-encoded phenylalanine. The earlier analysis of 450 to 750 of the donors excluded any sequence lacking an unambiguous match to a single V gene segment. An earlier analysis of a few hundred of the donors called V segments functional above 56.7% productive rearrangements and segregating when the between-donor standard deviation exceeded 5%. To diagnose cytomegalovirus status from the catalog of TCR beta chain sequences, a statistical classification framework was built. V and J gene assignment, in a later analysis, came from comparing TCR nucleotide sequences with IMGT/GENE-DB human TR gene sequences. The TCRdist pipeline was used in a later analysis to assign CDR3 sequences and most-parsimonious VDJ recombination scenarios. A later analysis defined each TCR beta chain by its CDR3 amino acid sequence plus V-gene family, and excluded reads lacking a unique V-gene family. A later analysis removed 550 to 700 highly shared, low-generation-probability nucleotide sequences to deal with suspected cross-contamination and a sequencing artifact. In a later analysis, a clonal expansion index was calculated for each public chain from normalized within-repertoire ranks of inferred template counts. A later analysis computed generation probabilities with a VDJ recombination model fitted to out-of-frame rearrangements, and checked the results against IGoR. Hypergeometric tests were used in a later analysis to score TCR-TCR, TCR-HLA and TCR-CMV co-occurrence, with a repertoire-size bias correction applied to the TCR pairs. False discovery rates were estimated in a later analysis by permuting HLA or CMV assignments 20 times. In a later analysis, co-occurring TCRs were grouped with DBSCAN, and TCRdist sequence similarity was added when clustering was performed within HLA-allele-positive subsets. Repertoires with fewer than 30,000 or more than 120,000 public chains were left out of co-occurrence clustering, as were four to six repertoires with anomalous nucleotide sharing. As stored in TCRdb, this immuneACCESS dataset retains in-frame rearrangements with V and J assigned. A fraction of the clones does not appear; measured against another copy, unresolved V genes explain less than half of the discrepancy, and the remainder lacks a known reason. The V and J calls and the clone size are those of that table, but D and trimming were determined from the DNA. The sample contains under 200,000 clones, roughly 80% of them found a single time. The ten largest make up approximately 8% of the sample.

This chain joins TRBV10-3 to TRBJ1-5, and TRBD1 aligns with 9 junction nucleotides. This clonotype originated in a male donor in good health and CMV-seropositive. Sequencing was carried out using PBMCs. The DNA sequence follows: TGTGCCATCAGTGCGGACAGGGGAAGCAATCAGCCCCAGCATTTT. Translated, it reads CAISADRGSNQPQHF.